Sequencing of this T cell receptor beta chain was carried out in a study of blood T cell repertoires in COVID-19. Using immunoSEQ multiplex PCR, the repertoire was profiled, and TCRdb retains in-frame clones only, with some absent. Among some 120,000 clones listed, 85% to 90% were seen once. V shed 1 base and J 0 bases; nucleotides not matched to a gene: 12. There are 19 residues in the CDR3. Sequencing was done on a sample of peripheral blood. The origin of this receptor is a man over 45 with acute or convalescent COVID-19. The V and J genes are TRBV23-1 and TRBJ1-3, with 7 bases lining up with TRBD1. Being an ORF, TRBV23-1 has a function that is uncertain. The CDR3 is CASSQFEPRQGRSGNTIYF. The CDR3 bases are TGCGCCAGCAGTCAATTTGAGCCCCGACAGGGACGCTCTGGAAACACCATATATTTT.